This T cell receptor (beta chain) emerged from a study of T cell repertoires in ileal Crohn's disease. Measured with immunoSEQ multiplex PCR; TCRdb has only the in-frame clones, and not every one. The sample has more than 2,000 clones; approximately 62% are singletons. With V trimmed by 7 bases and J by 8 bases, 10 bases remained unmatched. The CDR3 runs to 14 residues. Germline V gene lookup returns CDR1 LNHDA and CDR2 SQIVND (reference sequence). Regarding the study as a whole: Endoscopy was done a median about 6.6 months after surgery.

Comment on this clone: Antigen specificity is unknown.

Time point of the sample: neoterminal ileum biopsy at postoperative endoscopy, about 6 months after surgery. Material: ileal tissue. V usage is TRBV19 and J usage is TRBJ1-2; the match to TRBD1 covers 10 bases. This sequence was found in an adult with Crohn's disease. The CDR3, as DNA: TGTGCCAGTACCCCCTCCGGGACAGGGGAAGGCTACACCTTC. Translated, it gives CASTPSGTGEGYTF. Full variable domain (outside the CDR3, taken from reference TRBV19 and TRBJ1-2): DGGITQSPKYLFRKEGQNVTLSCEQNLNHDAMYWYRQDPGQGLRLIYYSQIVNDFQKGDIAEGYSVSREKKESFPLTVTSAQKNPTAFYLCASTPSGTGEGYTFGSGTRLTVV.